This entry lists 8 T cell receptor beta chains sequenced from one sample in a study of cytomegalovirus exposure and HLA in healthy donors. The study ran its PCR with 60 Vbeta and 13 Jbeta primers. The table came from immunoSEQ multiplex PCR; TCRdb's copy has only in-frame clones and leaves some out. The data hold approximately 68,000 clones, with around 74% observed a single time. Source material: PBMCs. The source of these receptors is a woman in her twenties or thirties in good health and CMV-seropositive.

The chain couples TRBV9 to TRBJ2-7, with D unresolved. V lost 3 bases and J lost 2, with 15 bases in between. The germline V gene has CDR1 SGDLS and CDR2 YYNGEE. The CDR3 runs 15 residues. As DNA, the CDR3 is TGTGCCAGCAGCGCCAGTACCGGGTCTACCTACGAGCAGTACTTC. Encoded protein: CASSASTGSTYEQYF.

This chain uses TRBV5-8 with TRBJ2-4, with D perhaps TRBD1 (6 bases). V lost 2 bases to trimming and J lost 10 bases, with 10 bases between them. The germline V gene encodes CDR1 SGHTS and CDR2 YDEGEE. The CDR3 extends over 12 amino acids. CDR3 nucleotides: TGTGCCAGCAGCTTTCAGGGGCCTATTCAGTACTTC. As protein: CASSFQGPIQYF.

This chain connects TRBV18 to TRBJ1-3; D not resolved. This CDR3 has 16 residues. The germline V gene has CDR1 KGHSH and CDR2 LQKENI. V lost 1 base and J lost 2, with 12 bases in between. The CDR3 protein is CASSPQPPGTGNTIYF. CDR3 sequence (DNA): TGTGCCAGCTCACCACAACCCCCAGGAACTGGAAACACCATATATTTT.

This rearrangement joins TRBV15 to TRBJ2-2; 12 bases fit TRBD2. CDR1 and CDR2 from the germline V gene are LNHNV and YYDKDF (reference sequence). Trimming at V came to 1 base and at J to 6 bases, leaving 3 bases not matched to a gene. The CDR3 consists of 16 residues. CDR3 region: CATSRGLAGAAGELFF. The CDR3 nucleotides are TGTGCCACCAGCAGAGGACTAGCGGGAGCTGCCGGGGAGCTGTTTTTT.

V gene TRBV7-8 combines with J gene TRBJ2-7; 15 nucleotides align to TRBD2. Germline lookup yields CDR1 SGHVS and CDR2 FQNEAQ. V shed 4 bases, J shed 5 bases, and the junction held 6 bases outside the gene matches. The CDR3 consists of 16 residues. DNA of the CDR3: TGTGCCAGCAGCTCTCGGACTAGCGGGAGGGGGGACGAGCAGTACTTC. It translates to CASSSRTSGRGDEQYF.

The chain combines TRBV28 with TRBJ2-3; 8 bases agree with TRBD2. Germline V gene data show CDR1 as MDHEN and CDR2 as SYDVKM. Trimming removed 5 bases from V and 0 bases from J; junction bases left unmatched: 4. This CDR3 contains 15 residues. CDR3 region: CASSRGGPSTDTQYF. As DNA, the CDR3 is TGTGCCAGCAGTCGGGGGGGACCTAGCACAGATACGCAGTATTTT. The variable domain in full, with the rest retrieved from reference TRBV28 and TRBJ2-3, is DVKVTQSSRYLVKRTGEKVFLECVQDMDHENMFWYRQDPGLGLRLIYFSYDVKMKEKGDIPEGYSVSREKKERFSLILESASTNQTSMYLCASSRGGPSTDTQYFGPGTRLTVL.

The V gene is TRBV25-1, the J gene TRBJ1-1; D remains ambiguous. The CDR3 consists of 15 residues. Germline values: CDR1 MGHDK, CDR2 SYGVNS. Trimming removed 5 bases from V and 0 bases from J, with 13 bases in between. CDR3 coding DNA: TGTGCCAGCAGTCCCCAGTCAGCGATGAACACTGAAGCTTTCTTT. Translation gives CASSPQSAMNTEAFF.

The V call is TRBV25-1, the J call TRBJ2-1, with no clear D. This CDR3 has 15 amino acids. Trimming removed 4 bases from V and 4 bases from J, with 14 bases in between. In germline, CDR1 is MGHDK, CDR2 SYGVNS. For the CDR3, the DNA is TGTGCCAGCAGTGGACGCGTGCCCGGGTACAATGAGCAGTTCTTC. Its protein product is CASSGRVPGYNEQFF.